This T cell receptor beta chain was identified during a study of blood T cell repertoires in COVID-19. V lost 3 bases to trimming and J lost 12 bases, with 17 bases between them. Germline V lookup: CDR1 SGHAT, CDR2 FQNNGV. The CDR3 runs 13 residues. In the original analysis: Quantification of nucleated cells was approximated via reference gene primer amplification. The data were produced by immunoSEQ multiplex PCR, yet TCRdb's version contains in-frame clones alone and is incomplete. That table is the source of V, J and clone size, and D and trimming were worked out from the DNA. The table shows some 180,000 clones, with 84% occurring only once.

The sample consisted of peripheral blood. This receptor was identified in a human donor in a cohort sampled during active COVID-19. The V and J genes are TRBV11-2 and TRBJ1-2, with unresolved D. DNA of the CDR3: TGTGCCAGCAGCTTGATGGGAGCAAACAAACACACCTTC. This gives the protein CASSLMGANKHTF.